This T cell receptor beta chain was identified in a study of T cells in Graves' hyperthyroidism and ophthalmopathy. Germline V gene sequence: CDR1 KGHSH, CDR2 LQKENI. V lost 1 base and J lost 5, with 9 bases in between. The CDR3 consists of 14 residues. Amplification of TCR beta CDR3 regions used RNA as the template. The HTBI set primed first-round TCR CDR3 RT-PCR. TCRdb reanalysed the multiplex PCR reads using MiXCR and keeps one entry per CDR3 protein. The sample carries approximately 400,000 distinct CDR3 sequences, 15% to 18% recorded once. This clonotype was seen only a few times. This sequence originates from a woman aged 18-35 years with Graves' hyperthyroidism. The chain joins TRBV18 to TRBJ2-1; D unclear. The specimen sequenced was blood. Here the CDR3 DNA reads TGTGCCAGCTCACCACAGGACCAGCACAATGAGCAGTTCTTC. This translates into CASSPQDQHNEQFF.